This T cell receptor beta chain was captured in a study of T cell responses to AZD1222 COVID-19 vaccine. Findings and caveats of the study: Spike-wide coverage was observed for vaccine-associated CD4 TCRs, with dominant responses at 160-218 and 743-854. Seropositivity was recorded at baseline in only 6 or 7 AZD1222 recipients. Without day 14 samples, only post-peak T cell repertoires were studied. Two AZD1222 doses significantly raised spike-specific TCR breadth and depth over controls.

A word on this clone: Antigen: not known.

Produced via immunoSEQ multiplex PCR; TCRdb's table is partial and in-frame only. The profile shows about 150,000 clones, 84% of them singletons. This CDR3 is built from 17 residues. Germline values: CDR1 MNHEY, CDR2 SMNVEV (reference sequence). The V gene lost 7 bases and the J gene lost 2 bases, with 22 bases spanning the gap. The genes are TRBV27 and TRBJ2-3, with D possibly matching TRBD1 (8 bases). The starting material was peripheral blood, obtained on day 0 of AZD1222 vaccination. The sequence came from an adult in good health. The CDR3: CASIPWTGRASTDTQYF. The CDR3 bases are TGTGCCAGCATTCCCTGGACAGGGAGGGCCTCCACAGATACGCAGTATTTT.